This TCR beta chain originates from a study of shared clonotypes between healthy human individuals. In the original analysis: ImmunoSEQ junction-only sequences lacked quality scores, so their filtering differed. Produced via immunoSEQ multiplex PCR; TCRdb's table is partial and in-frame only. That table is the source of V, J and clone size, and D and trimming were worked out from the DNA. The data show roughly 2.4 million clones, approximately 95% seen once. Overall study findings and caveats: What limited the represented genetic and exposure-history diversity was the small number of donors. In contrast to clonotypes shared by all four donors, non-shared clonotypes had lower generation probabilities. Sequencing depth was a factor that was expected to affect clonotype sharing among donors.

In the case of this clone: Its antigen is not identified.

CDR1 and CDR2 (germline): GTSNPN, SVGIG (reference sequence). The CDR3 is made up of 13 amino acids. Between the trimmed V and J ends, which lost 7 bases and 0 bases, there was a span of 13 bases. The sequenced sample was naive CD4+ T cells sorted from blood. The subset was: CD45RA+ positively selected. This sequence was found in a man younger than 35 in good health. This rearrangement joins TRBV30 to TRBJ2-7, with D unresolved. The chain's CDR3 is CASRMAASYEQYF. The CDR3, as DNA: TGTGCCTCGAGGATGGCAGCCTCCTACGAGCAGTACTTC.